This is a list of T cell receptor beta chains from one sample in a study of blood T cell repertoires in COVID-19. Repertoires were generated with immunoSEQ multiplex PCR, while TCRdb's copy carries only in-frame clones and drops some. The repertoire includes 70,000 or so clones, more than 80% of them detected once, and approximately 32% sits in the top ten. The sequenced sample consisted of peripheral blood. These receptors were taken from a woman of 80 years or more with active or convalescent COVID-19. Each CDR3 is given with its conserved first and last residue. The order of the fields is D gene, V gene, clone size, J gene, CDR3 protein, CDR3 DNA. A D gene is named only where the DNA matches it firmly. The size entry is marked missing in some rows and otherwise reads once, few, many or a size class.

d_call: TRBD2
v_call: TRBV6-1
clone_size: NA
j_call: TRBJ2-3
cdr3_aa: CASSELSSGGGVTDTQYF
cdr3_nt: TGTGCCAGCAGTGAACTTTCTAGCGGGGGCGGTGTCACAGATACGCAGTATTTT

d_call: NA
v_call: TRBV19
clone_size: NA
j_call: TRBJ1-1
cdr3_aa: CASSPAGSWNTEAFF
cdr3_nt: TGTGCCAGTAGTCCGGCGGGGAGCTGGAACACTGAAGCTTTCTTT

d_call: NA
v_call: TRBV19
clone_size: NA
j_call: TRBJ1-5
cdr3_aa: CASSISVGGNQPQHF
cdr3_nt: TGTGCCAGTAGTATCTCCGTCGGGGGCAATCAGCCCCAGCATTTT

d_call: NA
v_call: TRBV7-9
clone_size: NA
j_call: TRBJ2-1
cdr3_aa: CASSLAGGRGTYNEQFF
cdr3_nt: TGTGCCAGCAGCTTAGCTGGAGGCAGGGGAACCTACAATGAGCAGTTCTTC

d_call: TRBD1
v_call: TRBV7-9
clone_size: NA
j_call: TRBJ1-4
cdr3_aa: CASRAWRTGLNEKLFF
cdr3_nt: TGTGCCAGCAGAGCCTGGCGGACAGGGCTTAATGAAAAACTGTTTTTT

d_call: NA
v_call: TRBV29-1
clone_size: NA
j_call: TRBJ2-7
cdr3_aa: CSVGGGAGSEQYF
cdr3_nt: TGCAGCGTTGGGGGCGGGGCTGGGAGCGAGCAGTACTTC

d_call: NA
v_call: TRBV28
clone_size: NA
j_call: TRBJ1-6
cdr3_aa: CASSLRERPLHF
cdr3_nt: TGTGCCAGCAGTTTGAGGGAGAGACCCCTCCACTTT

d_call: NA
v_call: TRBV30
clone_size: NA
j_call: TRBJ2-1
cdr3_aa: CAWSVNSYEQFF
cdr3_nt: TGTGCCTGGAGTGTTAATAGTTATGAGCAGTTCTTC

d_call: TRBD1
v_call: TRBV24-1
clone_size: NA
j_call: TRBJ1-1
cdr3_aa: CATSEITGANTEAFF
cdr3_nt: TGTGCCACCAGTGAGATAACAGGGGCTAACACTGAAGCTTTCTTT

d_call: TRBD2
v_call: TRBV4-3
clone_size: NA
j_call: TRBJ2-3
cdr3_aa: CASSQGSRGGGTDTQYF
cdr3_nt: TGCGCCAGCAGCCAAGGATCTCGGGGAGGGGGCACAGATACGCAGTATTTT

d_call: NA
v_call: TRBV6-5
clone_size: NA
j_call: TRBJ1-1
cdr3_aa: CASSYVGGFSTEAFF
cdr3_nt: TGTGCCAGCAGTTACGTAGGGGGATTTAGCACTGAAGCTTTCTTT

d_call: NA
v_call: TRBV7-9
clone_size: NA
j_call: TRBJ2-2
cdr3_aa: CASSSPADTGELFF
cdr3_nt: TGTGCCAGCAGCTCCCCCGCAGACACCGGGGAGCTGTTTTTT

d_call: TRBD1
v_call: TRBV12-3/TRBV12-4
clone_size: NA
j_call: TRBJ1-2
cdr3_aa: CASSHGQEDGYTF
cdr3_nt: TGTGCCAGCAGCCATGGACAGGAGGATGGCTACACCTTC

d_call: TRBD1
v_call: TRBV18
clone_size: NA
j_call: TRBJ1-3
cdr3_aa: CASSPRQGGNTIYF
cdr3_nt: TGTGCCAGCTCACCTCGACAGGGAGGAAACACCATATATTTT

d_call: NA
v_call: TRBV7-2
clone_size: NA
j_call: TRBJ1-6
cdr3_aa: CASSDGGAGYSPLHF
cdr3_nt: TGTGCCAGCAGCGACGGGGGAGCGGGTTATTCACCCCTCCACTTT

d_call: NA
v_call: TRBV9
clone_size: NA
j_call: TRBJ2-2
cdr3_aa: CASSVHSNTGELFF
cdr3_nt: TGTGCCAGCAGCGTGCACAGCAACACCGGGGAGCTGTTTTTT

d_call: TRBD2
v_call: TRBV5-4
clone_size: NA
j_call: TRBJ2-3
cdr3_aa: CASSIGTQLADTQYF
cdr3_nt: TGTGCCAGCAGCATCGGGACTCAACTAGCGGATACGCAGTATTTT

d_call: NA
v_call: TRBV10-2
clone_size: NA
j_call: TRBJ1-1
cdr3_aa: CASSEAQGLLLIEAFF
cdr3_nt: TGCGCCAGCAGTGAGGCGCAGGGGCTACTATTAATTGAAGCTTTCTTT

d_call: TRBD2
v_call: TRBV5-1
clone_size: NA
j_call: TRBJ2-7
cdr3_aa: CASSLRLAGSVEQYF
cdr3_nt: TGCGCCAGCAGCTTGAGGCTAGCGGGGTCAGTCGAGCAGTACTTC

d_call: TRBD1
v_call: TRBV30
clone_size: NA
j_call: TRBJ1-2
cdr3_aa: CAWSVLTGTGFGYTF
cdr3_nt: TGTGCCTGGAGTGTATTGACCGGGACAGGTTTCGGCTACACCTTC

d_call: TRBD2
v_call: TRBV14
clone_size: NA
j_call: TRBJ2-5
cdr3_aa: CASSQDQLLAGTQYF
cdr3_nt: TGTGCCAGCAGCCAAGATCAACTCCTAGCGGGGACCCAGTACTTC

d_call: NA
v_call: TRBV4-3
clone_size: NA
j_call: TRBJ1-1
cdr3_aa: CASSHQYRINTEAFF
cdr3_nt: TGCGCCAGCAGCCACCAGTACCGAATAAACACTGAAGCTTTCTTT

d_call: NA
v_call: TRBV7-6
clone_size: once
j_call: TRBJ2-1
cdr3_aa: CASSSNEQFF
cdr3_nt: TGTGCCAGCAGTAGCAATGAGCAGTTCTTC

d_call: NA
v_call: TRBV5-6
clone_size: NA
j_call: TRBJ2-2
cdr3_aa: CASSSQGGNTGELFF
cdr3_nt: TGTGCCAGCAGCTCCCAGGGGGGTAACACCGGGGAGCTGTTTTTT

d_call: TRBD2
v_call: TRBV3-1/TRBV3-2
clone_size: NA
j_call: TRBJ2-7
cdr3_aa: CASSQAPWVAGGHEQYF
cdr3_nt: TGTGCCAGCAGCCAAGCCCCCTGGGTAGCGGGGGGGCACGAGCAGTACTTC

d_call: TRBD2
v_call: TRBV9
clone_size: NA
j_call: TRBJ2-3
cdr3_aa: CASSAGPGGAPEDTQYF
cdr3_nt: TGTGCCAGCAGCGCTGGACCCGGGGGGGCCCCGGAAGATACGCAGTATTTT

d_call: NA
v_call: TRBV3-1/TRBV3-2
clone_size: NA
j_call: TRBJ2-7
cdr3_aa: CASSQGDQGGYEQYF
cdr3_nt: TGTGCCAGCAGCCAAGGGGATCAGGGCGGCTACGAGCAGTACTTC

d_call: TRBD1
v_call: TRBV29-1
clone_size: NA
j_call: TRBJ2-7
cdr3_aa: CSVGVGTGISYEQYF
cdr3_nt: TGCAGCGTTGGAGTTGGGACAGGGATCAGCTACGAGCAGTACTTC

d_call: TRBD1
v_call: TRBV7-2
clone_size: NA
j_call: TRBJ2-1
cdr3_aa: CASSYSGTGEKFF
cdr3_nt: TGTGCCAGCAGCTACTCCGGGACAGGGGAAAAATTCTTC

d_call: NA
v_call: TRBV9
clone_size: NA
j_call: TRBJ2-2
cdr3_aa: CASSVVGGAGELFF
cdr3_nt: TGTGCCAGCAGCGTAGTTGGAGGGGCCGGGGAGCTGTTTTTT

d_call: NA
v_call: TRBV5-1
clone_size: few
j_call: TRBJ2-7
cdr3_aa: CASSTTDSYEQYF
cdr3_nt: TGCGCCAGCAGCACGACAGACAGCTACGAGCAGTACTTC

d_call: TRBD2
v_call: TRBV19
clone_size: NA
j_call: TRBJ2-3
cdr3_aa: CASSPRTSGGTDTQYF
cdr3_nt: TGTGCCAGTAGTCCCCGGACTAGCGGGGGCACGGATACGCAGTATTTT

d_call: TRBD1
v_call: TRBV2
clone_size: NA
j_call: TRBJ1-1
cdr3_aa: CASSLGQGEAFF
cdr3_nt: TGTGCCAGCAGTCTAGGACAGGGTGAGGCTTTCTTT

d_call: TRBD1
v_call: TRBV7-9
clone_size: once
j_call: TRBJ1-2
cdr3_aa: CASSAGTVTSYTF
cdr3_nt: TGTGCCAGCAGCGCCGGGACAGTCACTAGCTACACCTTC

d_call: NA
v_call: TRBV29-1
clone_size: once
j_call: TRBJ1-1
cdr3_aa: CSARRTDSPTEAFF
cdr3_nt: TGCAGCGCCCGACGGACAGATTCTCCCACTGAAGCTTTCTTT

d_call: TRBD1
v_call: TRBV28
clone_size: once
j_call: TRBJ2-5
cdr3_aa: CASSSQGVPQETQYF
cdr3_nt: TGTGCCAGCAGTTCACAGGGGGTCCCACAAGAGACCCAGTACTTC